A single sample is the source of the 28 T cell receptor beta chains below, sequenced in a study of blood T cell repertoires in COVID-19. Profiled with immunoSEQ multiplex PCR; TCRdb holds only in-frame clones, not every one. The table records more than 85,000 clones, just over 75% of them present only once. The source material was peripheral blood. All receptors derive from a woman aged 80 or over with acute or convalescent COVID-19.

V and J are TRBV18 and TRBJ1-1, with 7 bases matching TRBD1. The germline CDR1 and CDR2 sequences are KGHSH and LQKENI. The CDR3 consists of 16 residues. The trim removed 3 bases at V and 2 bases at J, leaving 9 bases unmatched. CDR3: CASSPQRQGPNTEAFF. For the CDR3, the DNA is TGTGCCAGCTCACCGCAGAGACAGGGACCAAACACTGAAGCTTTCTTT. Variable domain in full (rest from reference TRBV18 and TRBJ1-1): NAGVMQNPRHLVRRRGQEARLRCSPMKGHSHVYWYRQLPEEGLKFMVYLQKENIIDESGMPKERFSAEFPKEGPSILRIQQVVRGDSAAYFCASSPQRQGPNTEAFFGQGTRLTVV.

The rearrangement links TRBV5-1 to TRBJ1-2; 7 nucleotides line up with TRBD1. Germline V gene sequence: CDR1 SGHRS, CDR2 YFSETQ. The V gene end was trimmed by 0 bases and the J gene end by 8 bases; junction bases not matched to a gene: 4. The CDR3 runs 13 residues. CDR3 DNA: TGCGCCAGCAGCTTGGACCAGGGGGGCGGCTACACCTTC. As protein: CASSLDQGGGYTF.

The chain uses TRBV7-2 and TRBJ2-3; D is possibly TRBD2 (6 bases). V lost 6 bases and J lost 2, with 15 bases in between. CDR3 length: 15 residues. Germline loops: CDR1 SGHTA, CDR2 FQGNSA. CDR3 sequence reads: CASSPMGLFTDTQYF. CDR3 nucleotide sequence: TGTGCCAGCAGTCCCATGGGACTTTTCACAGATACGCAGTATTTT.

The rearrangement links TRBV7-9 to TRBJ2-7, with 8 bases identical to TRBD2. Germline V gene lookup returns CDR1 SEHNR and CDR2 FQNEAQ (reference sequence). The J segment lost 2 bases and the V segment lost 1 base, leaving 4 bases of the junction unmatched. This CDR3 is 15 amino acids long. In DNA, the CDR3 is TGTGCCAGCAGCTTAGGGGAGCGGGAGACCTACGAGCAGTACTTC. It is translated as CASSLGERETYEQYF.

V gene TRBV29-1 combines with J gene TRBJ2-2; 11 nucleotides align to TRBD2. V was clipped by 7 bases and J by 4 bases; unmatched bases: 14. Germline V gene data show CDR1 as SQVTM and CDR2 as ANQGSEA. This CDR3 has 17 amino acids. The DNA of the CDR3 is TGCAGCGCTCGAGGTAGCGGGGGGGCCGGGGGCACCGGGGAGCTGTTTTTT. Its protein product is CSARGSGGAGGTGELFF.

V is TRBV30 and J is TRBJ1-4; D gene ambiguous. Per germline, CDR1 GTSNPN and CDR2 SVGIG (reference sequence). The V and J ends lost 2 bases and 10 bases respectively, with 20 bases between them. The CDR3 is 15 amino acids. CDR3 nucleotides: TGTGCCTGGAGTCCCAAGCAAGCGCCCGGGGTAAAACTGTTTTTT. This sequence encodes CAWSPKQAPGVKLFF.

This chain's CDR3 is CASSYSDRDNQPQHF. The CDR3 DNA is TGTGCCAGCAGTTACTCGGACAGGGACAATCAGCCCCAGCATTTT. The gene calls are TRBV6-6 and TRBJ1-5, with 8 bases aligning to TRBD1. The CDR3 runs to 15 residues. The germline V gene has CDR1 MNHNY and CDR2 SVGAGI (reference sequence). The V segment lost 0 bases and the J segment 3 bases; nucleotides outside the gene matches: 1.

The genes are TRBV19 and TRBJ1-4, with D possibly being TRBD1 (5 bases). Trimming took off 9 bases at V and 3 bases at J, with 17 bases between the two ends. This CDR3 region has 15 residues. Per germline, CDR1 LNHDA and CDR2 SQIVND (reference sequence). CDR3 region: CASRKKDMPNEKLFF. As DNA, the CDR3 is TGTGCCAGCCGGAAAAAGGACATGCCTAATGAAAAACTGTTTTTT.

The gene calls are TRBV4-3 and TRBJ1-5; 9 bases match TRBD1. J gave up 5 bases and V 3 bases, and 5 bases lay outside the gene matches. This CDR3 region has 15 residues. Looked up from germline, CDR1 is LGHNA and CDR2 is YSLEER. CDR3 nucleotide sequence: TGCGCCAGCAGCCAGACGGACAGGGGTTATCAGCCCCAGCATTTT. Translating gives CASSQTDRGYQPQHF.

This chain uses TRBV6-5 with TRBJ1-1; D gene ambiguous. Germline CDR1 and CDR2: MNHEY and SVGAGI. The CDR3 totals 14 residues. Trimming pared 6 bases from V and 1 base from J, leaving 12 bases between. CDR3 DNA sequence: TGTGCCAGCAGGGCCATACGAGGGAACACTGAAGCTTTCTTT. The encoded protein is CASRAIRGNTEAFF.

The rearrangement links TRBV27 to TRBJ2-7; perhaps TRBD2 as D (6 bases). Per germline, CDR1 MNHEY and CDR2 SMNVEV (reference sequence). The CDR3 spans 15 residues. The V end lost 6 bases, the J end lost 0 bases, and 15 bases lay between the germline ends. This CDR3 reads CASSPSEGYSYEQYF. As DNA, the CDR3 is TGTGCCAGCAGCCCTTCGGAGGGTTACTCCTACGAGCAGTACTTC.

The chain combines TRBV27 with TRBJ1-4, with unresolved D. CDR1 and CDR2 from the germline V gene are MNHEY and SMNVEV (reference sequence). Trimming took off 6 bases at V and 7 bases at J, with 9 bases between the two ends. This CDR3 has 12 residues. DNA for the CDR3: TGTGCCAGCAGCGAGTCAGGTGAAAAACTGTTTTTT. Its translation: CASSESGEKLFF. The full variable domain, completed using reference TRBV27 and TRBJ1-4, is EAQVTQNPRYLITVTGKKLTVTCSQNMNHEYMSWYRQDPGLGLRQIYYSMNVEVTDKGDVPEGYKVSRKEKRNFPLILESPSPNQTSLYFCASSESGEKLFFGSGTQLSVL.

The chain is built from TRBV10-2 and TRBJ1-3, with a weak D call TRBD1 (5 bases). The CDR3 runs 16 residues. The ends were cut back, 0 bases at V and 4 bases at J, with 13 bases in the middle. Germline-derived CDR1 and CDR2 are WSHSY and SAAADI. The CDR3 DNA reads TGCGCCAGCAGTGAGTCGTTGGGGGGATCCGGAAACACCATATATTTT. Translating it yields CASSESLGGSGNTIYF.

This clone was counted a single time. Here the CDR3 DNA reads TGTGCCAGCAGCTCGAGACTAGCGGGGACCTACGAGCAGTACTTC. Translated: CASSSRLAGTYEQYF. This chain uses TRBV5-4 with TRBJ2-7; 11 nucleotides agree with TRBD2. Germline V gene sequence: CDR1 SGHNT, CDR2 YYREEE (reference sequence). V trimming: 3 bases; J trimming: 2 bases; junction bases outside the gene matches: 4. This CDR3 contains 15 residues. Looking up the rest from reference TRBV5-4 and TRBJ2-7 gives the full variable domain: ETGVTQSPTHLIKTRGQQVTLRCSSQSGHNTVSWYQQALGQGPQFIFQYYREEENGRGNFPPRFSGLQFPNYSSELNVNALELDDSALYLCASSSRLAGTYEQYFGPGTRLTVT.

The chain couples TRBV6-1 to TRBJ1-5; possibly TRBD1 for D (5 bases). There are 15 residues in the CDR3. V was cut by 2 bases and J by 5 bases, with 13 bases left in between. The germline V gene has CDR1 MNHNS and CDR2 SASEGT. CDR3: CASSEWAREDQPQHF. The DNA for the CDR3 is TGTGCCAGCAGTGAATGGGCCAGGGAAGATCAGCCCCAGCATTTT.

This rearrangement joins TRBV12-3 or TRBV12-4 to TRBJ2-5; TRBD2 matches at 8 bases. The V and J ends lost 6 bases and 2 bases, in that order; junction bases with no gene match: 2. The CDR3 length is 13 residues. The CDR3 nucleotides are TGTGCCAGCAGCATAGCGGGGCAAGAGACCCAGTACTTC. Translated: CASSIAGQETQYF.

This clone came up once. The J gene is TRBJ2-7, the V gene TRBV6-1, with D possibly TRBD1 on 6 matching bases. The germline V and J ends were trimmed by 1 base and 2 bases, with 9 bases remaining between them. The CDR3 contains 14 residues. Germline V gene sequence: CDR1 MNHNS, CDR2 SASEGT. This chain's CDR3 is CASSEVGGPYEQYF. The CDR3 coding sequence is TGTGCCAGCAGTGAAGTAGGGGGTCCCTACGAGCAGTACTTC.

The V and J genes are TRBV5-6 and TRBJ1-3; the match to TRBD1 covers 7 bases. Trimming cost V 4 bases and J 1 base; bases outside gene matches: 5. Per the germline V gene, CDR1 is SGHDT and CDR2 is YYEEEE. This CDR3 has 15 amino acids. CDR3 DNA: TGTGCCAGCAGCCACGACAGGGAATCTGGAAACACCATATATTTT. Its protein product is CASSHDRESGNTIYF.

The V call is TRBV30, the J call TRBJ1-2, with 8 bases matching TRBD1. The CDR3 sequence is 15 residues long. Trimming at V came to 3 bases and at J to 4 bases, leaving 10 bases not matched to a gene. Germline V gives CDR1 GTSNPN, CDR2 SVGIG (reference sequence). DNA of the CDR3: TGTGCCTGGAGCCATGGACAGGGCACCTCCTATGGCTACACCTTC. Translating it yields CAWSHGQGTSYGYTF.

The CDR3 loop is CASSLNPGVNTDTQYF. CDR3 in DNA: TGTGCCAGCAGCTTAAATCCCGGAGTAAACACAGATACGCAGTATTTT. The chain links TRBV7-2 to TRBJ2-3; no reliable D call. Trimming stripped 2 bases from V and 2 bases from J, with 14 bases between. The CDR3 extends over 16 amino acids. The germline gives CDR1 SGHTA, CDR2 FQGNSA.

The rearrangement joins TRBV7-9 to TRBJ1-1; TRBD1 agrees at 9 bases. After removal of 8 bases from V and 1 base from J, the junction contained 5 bases not matched to a gene. Germline CDR1 reads SEHNR; CDR2 reads FQNEAQ (reference sequence). The CDR3 loop spans 14 amino acids. This chain's CDR3 is CASSQGARNTEAFF. CDR3 nucleotide sequence: TGTGCCAGCTCACAGGGGGCTAGGAACACTGAAGCTTTCTTT.

In its sample, this clone was seen once. V usage is TRBV5-1 and J usage is TRBJ2-5; the D gene is possibly TRBD1 (6 bases). V was cut by 0 bases and J by 4 bases, with 16 bases left in between. Germline CDR1 SGHRS, CDR2 YFSETQ. The CDR3 is 16 amino acids. This CDR3 is CASSLGGAQGRETQYF. DNA of the CDR3: TGCGCCAGCAGCTTGGGAGGCGCCCAGGGGAGAGAGACCCAGTACTTC.

V and J are TRBV5-5 and TRBJ2-1; TRBD2 agrees at 8 bases. The CDR3 consists of 17 residues. Germline CDR1 reads SGHKS; CDR2 reads YYEKEE (reference sequence). The trim removed 4 bases at V and 6 bases at J, leaving 15 bases unmatched. The CDR3 loop is CASSPRLTSGSRNEQFF. As DNA, the CDR3 is TGTGCCAGCAGCCCCCGGCTCACTAGCGGCTCCCGCAATGAGCAGTTCTTC. Complete variable domain (other parts from reference TRBV5-5 and TRBJ2-1): DAGVTQSPTHLIKTRGQQVTLRCSPISGHKSVSWYQQVLGQGPQFIFQYYEKEERGRGNFPDRFSARQFPNYSSELNVNALLLGDSALYLCASSPRLTSGSRNEQFFGPGTRLTVL.

V usage is TRBV5-4 and J usage is TRBJ2-7, with D perhaps matching TRBD2 (5 bases). V was pared by 2 bases and J by 5 bases, with 14 bases between. The length of the CDR3 is 14 residues. Germline loops: CDR1 SGHNT, CDR2 YYREEE (reference sequence). For the CDR3, the DNA is TGTGCCAGCAGCTTCGAGGGAGCTGGGAACGAGCAGTACTTC. Translated, it gives CASSFEGAGNEQYF.

This chain's CDR3 is CATSPLRGNEQFF. The CDR3, as DNA: TGTGCCACCAGTCCCCTCAGGGGAAATGAGCAGTTCTTC. The V and J genes are TRBV24-1 and TRBJ2-1; maybe TRBD1 (6 bases). Trimming cost V 6 bases and J 7 bases, with 12 bases left between them. CDR1 is KGHDR, CDR2 SFDVKD, per germline. The CDR3 is 13 amino acids.

The J gene is TRBJ2-2, the V gene TRBV5-1; 7 positions match TRBD2. The germline gives CDR1 SGHRS, CDR2 YFSETQ. The V gene end was trimmed by 4 bases and the J gene end by 6 bases; junction bases not matched to a gene: 6. The CDR3 has 14 residues. The CDR3 here is CASSLGRGAGELFF. CDR3 DNA sequence: TGCGCCAGCAGCCTGGGGAGGGGTGCCGGGGAGCTGTTTTTT.

The CDR3 loop is CASSQDGRDQPQHF. In DNA form, the CDR3 reads TGCGCCAGCAGCCAAGATGGGCGAGATCAGCCCCAGCATTTT. The genes are TRBV5-1 and TRBJ1-5; D is ambiguous. The CDR3 extends over 14 amino acids. Germline assignment: CDR1 SGHRS and CDR2 YFSETQ. Trimming removed 4 bases at V and 5 bases at J, with 13 bases between.

This chain connects TRBV6-2 or TRBV6-3 to TRBJ1-2; no clear D gene. Germline CDR1 and CDR2: MNHEY and SVGEGT. CDR3 length: 16 residues. Trimming pared 4 bases from V and 8 bases from J, leaving 23 bases between. This CDR3 reads CASSSDHGRGYWGYTF. CDR3 sequence (DNA): TGTGCCAGCAGTTCCGACCACGGACGGGGATATTGGGGCTACACCTTC.